Listed below are T cell receptor beta chains from one sample, sequenced in a study of T cells after yellow fever vaccination. TCRdb itself ran the 5' RACE reads through MiXCR, one entry per CDR3 protein. The sample contains 500,000 to 650,000 distinct CDR3 sequences, roughly 17% of which appear only once. Sample: PBMCs, taken 4 to 6 days after the first yellow fever vaccination. The receptors were gathered from a man younger than 30 who received the YFV17D yellow fever vaccine. The CDR3 runs from the conserved cysteine through the conserved F or W. The D gene is left open where the match is weak. Only part of the rows carry a size: once, few, many, or a class if the clone is expanded.

TRBJ1-1 NA TRBV5-1 NA CASNPIGTTAEAFF TGCGCCAGCAATCCCATAGGGACAACGGCTGAAGCTTTCTTT
TRBJ2-1 NA TRBV12-3/TRBV12-4 TRBD1 CASSLGQGSEQFF TGTGCCAGCAGTTTAGGACAGGGGAGTGAGCAGTTCTTC
TRBJ1-6 few TRBV7-6 NA CASSLRGFNSPLHF TGTGCCAGCAGCTTAAGGGGGTTTAATTCACCCCTCCACTTT
TRBJ2-3 few TRBV6-2/TRBV6-3 NA CASSRDRVAATDTQYF TGTGCCAGCAGTCGGGACCGGGTGGCGGCCACAGATACGCAGTATTTT
TRBJ2-5 NA TRBV13 NA CASSLGPSAGETQYF TGTGCCAGCAGCTTAGGGCCCAGCGCCGGGGAGACCCAGTACTTC
TRBJ2-3 NA TRBV11-2 NA CASSFNPRGADTQYF TGTGCCAGCAGCTTTAACCCCCGAGGGGCAGATACGCAGTATTTT
TRBJ2-4 many TRBV7-8 TRBD1 CASSLTHGQGENIQYF TGTGCCAGCAGCTTAACTCATGGACAGGGGGAAAACATTCAGTACTTC
TRBJ2-2 few TRBV4-1 TRBD2 CASSQDGGRGGYTGELFF TGCGCCAGCAGCCAAGATGGAGGGCGGGGGGGCTACACCGGGGAGCTGTTTTTT
TRBJ2-7 NA TRBV5-1 TRBD1 CASGRQGPLGEQYF TGCGCCAGCGGGCGACAGGGGCCCTTAGGCGAGCAGTACTTC
TRBJ1-2 many TRBV4-1 NA CASSLRNWGESYGYTF TGCGCCAGCAGCCTCAGAAACTGGGGAGAGAGCTATGGCTACACCTTC
TRBJ2-7 NA TRBV7-9 NA CASSRRQDIYEQYF TGTGCCAGCAGCCGCCGGCAGGACATCTACGAGCAGTACTTC
TRBJ1-2 few TRBV20-1 NA CSARGTSGNLGGYTF TGCAGTGCTAGAGGGACGTCCGGGAACCTCGGAGGCTACACCTTC
TRBJ1-4 many TRBV6-1 TRBD1 CADRSQGAYEKLFF TGTGCCGACCGATCACAGGGGGCCTATGAAAAACTGTTTTTT
TRBJ2-3 few TRBV4-1 NA CASSQDSGLSTDTQYF TGCGCCAGCAGCCAAGATTCGGGGCTGAGCACAGATACGCAGTATTTT
TRBJ2-1 NA TRBV7-9 NA CASGDISYNEQFF TGTGCCAGCGGGGACATCTCCTACAATGAGCAGTTCTTC
TRBJ2-6 NA TRBV6-1 NA CASSEQGARGANVLTF TGTGCCAGCAGTGAACAAGGGGCGCGCGGGGCCAACGTCCTGACTTTC
TRBJ2-2 few TRBV4-1 TRBD2 CASHNSGENTGELFF TGCGCCAGCCACAATAGCGGGGAGAACACCGGGGAGCTGTTTTTT
TRBJ2-2 few TRBV7-8 TRBD2 CASSLVAGGPNTGELFF TGTGCCAGCAGCTTGGTTGCGGGGGGGCCGAACACCGGGGAGCTGTTTTTT
TRBJ2-1 NA TRBV10-1 TRBD2 CASTPGLGGNEQFF TGCGCCAGCACCCCAGGACTAGGTGGGAATGAGCAGTTCTTC
TRBJ2-3 NA TRBV9 TRBD2 CASSVGVPGGRRRRSDTQYF TGTGCCAGCAGCGTAGGGGTCCCGGGGGGGAGGAGACGGAGATCAGATACGCAGTATTTT
TRBJ1-4 NA TRBV25-1 NA CASSESDRRDEKLFF TGTGCCAGCAGTGAATCTGACAGGCGGGATGAAAAACTGTTTTTT
TRBJ2-3 NA TRBV12-3/TRBV12-4 NA CATSHRGEISTDTQYF TGTGCCACCTCACACCGGGGTGAAATTAGCACAGATACGCAGTATTTT
TRBJ1-2 NA TRBV6-1 NA CASSEDRLYGYTF TGTGCCAGCAGTGAAGACAGGCTCTATGGCTACACCTTC
TRBJ2-3 few TRBV20-1 NA CSASGSPADTQYF TGCAGTGCTAGTGGGAGTCCGGCGGATACGCAGTATTTT
TRBJ1-2 NA TRBV7-2 NA CASSSPRETNYGYTF TGTGCCAGCAGCTCCCCGAGGGAAACGAACTATGGCTACACCTTC
TRBJ1-2 few TRBV7-8 TRBD1 CASSLRTGTARANYGYTF TGTGCCAGCAGCTTACGCACCGGGACAGCCCGAGCTAACTATGGCTACACCTTC
TRBJ2-1 NA TRBV5-5 NA CASSLTQHLYNEQFF TGTGCCAGCAGCTTGACTCAGCACCTCTACAATGAGCAGTTCTTC
TRBJ1-1 many TRBV27 NA CASSFERNTEAFF TGTGCCAGCAGTTTTGAACGGAACACTGAAGCTTTCTTT
TRBJ1-6 few TRBV20-1 NA CSARIPGLPNSPLHF TGCAGTGCCCGGATACCGGGACTGCCTAATTCACCCCTCCACTTT
TRBJ2-5 NA TRBV6-2/TRBV6-3 TRBD1 CASSKSTGSPARTQYF TGTGCCAGCAGTAAATCGACAGGGTCCCCAGCAAGGACCCAGTACTTC
TRBJ1-1 few TRBV13 NA CASSLRVLGISTEAFF TGTGCCAGCAGCTTAAGGGTCTTGGGGATTTCCACTGAAGCTTTCTTT
TRBJ2-5 few TRBV11-2 TRBD1 CASSRSRTGGKTQYF TGTGCCAGCAGCCGATCCAGGACAGGGGGGAAGACCCAGTACTTC
TRBJ1-1 NA TRBV2 NA CASSTSAEAFF TGTGCCAGCAGTACCAGCGCTGAAGCTTTCTTT
TRBJ1-4 many TRBV20-1 NA CSARTETKEKLFF TGCAGTGCTAGGACAGAGACCAAAGAAAAACTGTTTTTT
TRBJ1-1 NA TRBV4-2 TRBD1 CASSQDRTGVNTEAFF TGTGCCAGCAGCCAAGACCGGACAGGGGTGAACACTGAAGCTTTCTTT
TRBJ1-2 NA TRBV9 NA CASSVVWGNYGYTF TGTGCCAGCAGCGTAGTATGGGGTAACTATGGCTACACCTTC
TRBJ1-6 NA TRBV5-4 TRBD1 CASSLGVNRGNDSPLHF TGTGCCAGCAGCCTAGGGGTGAACAGGGGAAATGATTCACCCCTCCACTTT
TRBJ2-3 few TRBV6-5 NA CASSYSLQSTDTQYF TGTGCCAGCAGTTACTCTCTACAAAGCACAGATACGCAGTATTTT
TRBJ1-1 NA TRBV18 NA CASSPGNDGYTEAFF TGTGCCAGCTCTCCTGGCAACGACGGCTACACTGAAGCTTTCTTT
TRBJ1-1 many TRBV12-3/TRBV12-4 TRBD1 CASSTGEGTEAFF TGTGCCAGCAGTACAGGGGAGGGAACTGAAGCTTTCTTT
TRBJ2-3 few TRBV30 NA CAWSEQVSTDTQYF TGTGCCTGGAGTGAACAGGTCAGCACAGATACGCAGTATTTT
TRBJ2-3 many TRBV20-1 TRBD2 CSASGGAGLDTQYF TGCAGTGCTAGCGGAGGAGCGGGGTTGGATACGCAGTATTTT
TRBJ1-1 NA TRBV12-3/TRBV12-4 NA CASSPLPYGDVGTEAFF TGTGCCAGCAGTCCCCTCCCCTACGGGGACGTGGGTACTGAAGCTTTCTTT
TRBJ2-7 NA TRBV6-1 TRBD1 CASSISTGRSYEQYF TGTGCCAGCAGTATTTCGACAGGGCGTTCCTACGAGCAGTACTTC
TRBJ1-3 few TRBV7-6 NA CASSLDSTGNTIYF TGTGCCAGCAGCCTCGACAGTACCGGAAACACCATATATTTT
TRBJ2-1 NA TRBV6-1 TRBD1 CASSRFKQGTEQFF TGTGCCAGCAGTCGATTCAAACAGGGGACTGAGCAGTTCTTC
TRBJ2-4 NA TRBV4-3 NA CASSHSRGSSKNIQYF TGCGCCAGCAGCCACTCTAGGGGGTCGAGCAAAAACATTCAGTACTTC
TRBJ2-1 few TRBV5-1 TRBD1 CAGTVFYNEQFF TGCGCCGGGACAGTTTTCTACAATGAGCAGTTCTTC
TRBJ2-1 few TRBV6-1 NA CASRDYLSSYNEQFF TGTGCCAGCAGGGACTACTTGAGCTCCTACAATGAGCAGTTCTTC
TRBJ1-2 few TRBV5-1 NA CASSFSEYQQGLDYGYTF TGCGCCAGCAGCTTCAGCGAATATCAACAGGGTCTGGATTATGGCTACACCTTC
TRBJ2-3 NA TRBV12-3/TRBV12-4 NA CASRSWGQGTDTQYF TGTGCCAGCCGGTCTTGGGGTCAGGGGACAGATACGCAGTATTTT
TRBJ2-7 many TRBV6-1 NA CASSGLLAEQYF TGTGCCAGCAGTGGATTACTAGCCGAGCAGTACTTC
TRBJ2-3 many TRBV5-5 TRBD2 CASSTRGVLADTQYF TGTGCCAGCAGCACGCGGGGGGTACTGGCAGATACGCAGTATTTT